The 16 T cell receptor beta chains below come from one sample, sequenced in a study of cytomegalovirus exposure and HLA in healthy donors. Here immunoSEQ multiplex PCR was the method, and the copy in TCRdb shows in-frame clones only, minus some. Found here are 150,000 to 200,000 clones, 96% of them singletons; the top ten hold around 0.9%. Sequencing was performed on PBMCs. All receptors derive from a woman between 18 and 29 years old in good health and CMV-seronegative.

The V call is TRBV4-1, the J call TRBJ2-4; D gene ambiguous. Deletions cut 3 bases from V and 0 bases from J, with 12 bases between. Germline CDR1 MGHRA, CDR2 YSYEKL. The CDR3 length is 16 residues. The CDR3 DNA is TGCGCCAGCAGCCAGGCCACCGCGGAAGCCAAAAACATTCAGTACTTC. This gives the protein CASSQATAEAKNIQYF.

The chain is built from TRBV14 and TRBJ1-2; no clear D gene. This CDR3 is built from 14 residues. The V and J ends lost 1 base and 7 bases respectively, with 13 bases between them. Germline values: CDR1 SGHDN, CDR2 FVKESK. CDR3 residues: CASSQVPEPGGYTF. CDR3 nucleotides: TGTGCCAGCAGCCAAGTCCCCGAGCCAGGTGGCTACACCTTC. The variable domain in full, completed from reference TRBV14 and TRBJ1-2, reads EAGVTQFPSHSVIEKGQTVTLRCDPISGHDNLYWYRRVMGKEIKFLLHFVKESKQDESGMPNNRFLAERTGGTYSTLKVQPAELEDSGVYFCASSQVPEPGGYTFGSGTRLTVV.

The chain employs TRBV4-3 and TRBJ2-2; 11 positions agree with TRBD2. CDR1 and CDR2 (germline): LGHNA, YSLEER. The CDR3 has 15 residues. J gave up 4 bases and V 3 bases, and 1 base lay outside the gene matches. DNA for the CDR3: TGCGCCAGCAGCCATAGCGGGGGGGTCACCGGGGAGCTGTTTTTT. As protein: CASSHSGGVTGELFF.

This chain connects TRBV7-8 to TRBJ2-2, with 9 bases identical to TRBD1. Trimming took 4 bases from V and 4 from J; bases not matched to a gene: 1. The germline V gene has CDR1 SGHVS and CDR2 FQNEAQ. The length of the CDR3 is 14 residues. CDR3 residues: CASSSQGATGELFF. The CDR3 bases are TGTGCCAGCAGCTCACAGGGGGCCACCGGGGAGCTGTTTTTT.

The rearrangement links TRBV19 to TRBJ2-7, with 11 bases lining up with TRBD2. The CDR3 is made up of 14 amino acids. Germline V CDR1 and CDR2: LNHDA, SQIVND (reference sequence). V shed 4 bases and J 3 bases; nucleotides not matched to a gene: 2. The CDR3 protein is CASSTGTSGYEQYF. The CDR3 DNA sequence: TGTGCCAGTAGTACTGGGACTAGCGGCTACGAGCAGTACTTC.

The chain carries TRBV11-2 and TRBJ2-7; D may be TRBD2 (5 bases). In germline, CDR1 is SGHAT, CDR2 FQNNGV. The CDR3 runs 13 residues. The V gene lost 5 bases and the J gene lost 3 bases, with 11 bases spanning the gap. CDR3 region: CASSPTAGYEQYF. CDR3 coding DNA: TGTGCCAGCAGCCCAACTGCGGGCTACGAGCAGTACTTC.

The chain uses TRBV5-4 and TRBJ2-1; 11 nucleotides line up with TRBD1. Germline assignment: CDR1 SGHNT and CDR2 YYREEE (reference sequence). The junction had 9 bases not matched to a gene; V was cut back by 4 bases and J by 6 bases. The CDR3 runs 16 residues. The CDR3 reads CASSLNSGTGGNEQFF. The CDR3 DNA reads TGTGCCAGCAGCCTAAATTCCGGGACAGGGGGCAATGAGCAGTTCTTC.

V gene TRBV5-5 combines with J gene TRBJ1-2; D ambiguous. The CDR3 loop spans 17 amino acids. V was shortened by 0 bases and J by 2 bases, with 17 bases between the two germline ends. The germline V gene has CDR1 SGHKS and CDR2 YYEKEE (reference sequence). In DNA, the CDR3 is TGTGCCAGCAGCTTGGTAGCTCTCCCCCTACTAAACTATGGCTACACCTTC. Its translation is CASSLVALPLLNYGYTF. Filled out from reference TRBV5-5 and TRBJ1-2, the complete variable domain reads DAGVTQSPTHLIKTRGQQVTLRCSPISGHKSVSWYQQVLGQGPQFIFQYYEKEERGRGNFPDRFSARQFPNYSSELNVNALLLGDSALYLCASSLVALPLLNYGYTFGSGTRLTVV.

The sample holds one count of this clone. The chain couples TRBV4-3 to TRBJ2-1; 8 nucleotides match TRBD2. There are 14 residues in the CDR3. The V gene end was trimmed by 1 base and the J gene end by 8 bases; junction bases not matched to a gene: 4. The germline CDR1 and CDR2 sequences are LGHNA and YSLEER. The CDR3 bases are TGCGCCAGCAGCCAAGGTCTAGCGGGCGATGAGCAGTTCTTC. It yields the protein CASSQGLAGDEQFF.

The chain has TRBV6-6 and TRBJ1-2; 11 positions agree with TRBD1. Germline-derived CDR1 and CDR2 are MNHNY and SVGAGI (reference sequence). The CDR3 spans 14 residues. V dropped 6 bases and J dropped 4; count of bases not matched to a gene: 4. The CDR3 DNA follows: TGTGCCAGCAGCCCCGGGACAGGGGGCTATGGCTACACCTTC. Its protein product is CASSPGTGGYGYTF.

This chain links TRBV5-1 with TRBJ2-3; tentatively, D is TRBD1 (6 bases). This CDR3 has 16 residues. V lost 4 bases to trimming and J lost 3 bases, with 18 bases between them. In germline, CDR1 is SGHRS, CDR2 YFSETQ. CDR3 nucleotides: TGCGCCAGCAGCACGAAGACAGGTCAAGGGACAGATACGCAGTATTTT. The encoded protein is CASSTKTGQGTDTQYF. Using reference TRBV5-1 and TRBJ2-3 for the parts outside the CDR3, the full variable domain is KAGVTQTPRYLIKTRGQQVTLSCSPISGHRSVSWYQQTPGQGLQFLFEYFSETQRNKGNFPGRFSGRQFSNSRSEMNVSTLELGDSALYLCASSTKTGQGTDTQYFGPGTRLTVL.

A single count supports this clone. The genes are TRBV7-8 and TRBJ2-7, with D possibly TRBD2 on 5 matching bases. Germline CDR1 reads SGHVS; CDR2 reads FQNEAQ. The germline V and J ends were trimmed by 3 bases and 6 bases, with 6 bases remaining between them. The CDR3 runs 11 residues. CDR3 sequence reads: CASSLAGEQYF. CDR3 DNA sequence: TGTGCCAGCAGCTTGGCGGGCGAGCAGTACTTC.

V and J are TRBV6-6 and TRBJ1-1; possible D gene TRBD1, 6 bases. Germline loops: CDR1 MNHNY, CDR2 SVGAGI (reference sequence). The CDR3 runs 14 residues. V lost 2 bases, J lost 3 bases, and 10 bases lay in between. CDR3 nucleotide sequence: TGTGCCAGCAGTTACAGGACAGCCTACACTGAAGCTTTCTTT. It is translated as CASSYRTAYTEAFF.

The CDR3, as DNA: TGTGCCAGCACCAGGGACAGGCTATATGGCTACACCTTC. Amino acids: CASTRDRLYGYTF. The rearrangement uses TRBV6-6 and TRBJ1-2; the match to TRBD1 covers 8 bases. The CDR3 runs to 13 residues. V gave up 7 bases and J gave up 5 bases; unmatched junction bases: 6. Germline lookup yields CDR1 MNHNY and CDR2 SVGAGI (reference sequence).

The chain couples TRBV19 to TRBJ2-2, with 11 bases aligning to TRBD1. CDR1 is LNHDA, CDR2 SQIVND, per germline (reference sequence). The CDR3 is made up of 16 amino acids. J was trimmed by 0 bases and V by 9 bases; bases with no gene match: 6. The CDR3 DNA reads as TGTGCCAGCCGGAGGGGACAGGGGGCGAACACCGGGGAGCTGTTTTTT. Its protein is CASRRGQGANTGELFF.

For the CDR3, the DNA is TGTGCCAGCAGCTTGTGGACAGTATCCTCCTACGAGCAGTACTTC. Protein sequence: CASSLWTVSSYEQYF. The rearrangement links TRBV7-9 to TRBJ2-7, with a weak D call TRBD1 (6 bases). The CDR3 length is 15 residues. The germline V gene encodes CDR1 SEHNR and CDR2 FQNEAQ (reference sequence). The V end was cut by 3 bases, the J end by 0 bases, with 12 bases between. The full variable domain, rest sourced from reference TRBV7-9 and TRBJ2-7, is DTGVSQNPRHKITKRGQNVTFRCDPISEHNRLYWYRQTLGQGPEFLTYFQNEAQLEKSRLLSDRFSAERPKGSFSTLEIQRTEQGDSAMYLCASSLWTVSSYEQYFGPGTRLTVT.